This TCR beta chain was observed in a study of blood T cell repertoires in COVID-19. The wider study: Samples came from the United States, Italy and Spain, spanning acute and convalescent COVID-19. The analysed material was cDNA or gDNA that came from T cells, B-cell-depleted T cells, or PBMCs.

Grouping used clinical history reported by participants in a survey and questionnaire. The study counted Cohort 3 donors as recovered given two negative PCRs, clearance, or symptom resolution. TCRdb's copy holds only in-frame clones and misses some; the assay was immunoSEQ multiplex PCR. Altogether 200,000 or so clones are present, 84% being singletons, with the ten largest covering approximately 2%. The V end lost 6 bases, the J end lost 4 bases, and 9 bases lay between the germline ends. The CDR3 runs to 12 residues. Germline V gene lookup returns CDR1 MGHDK and CDR2 SYGVNS. The receptor comes from a man in his fifties or sixties who had recovered from COVID-19. What was sequenced was PBMCs or T cells enriched from blood (not recorded which). The V gene is TRBV25-1, the J gene TRBJ1-2; D might be TRBD1 (5 bases). CDR3 in amino acids: CASSGTGYGYTF. DNA for the CDR3: TGTGCCAGCAGCGGGACTGGCTATGGCTACACCTTC.